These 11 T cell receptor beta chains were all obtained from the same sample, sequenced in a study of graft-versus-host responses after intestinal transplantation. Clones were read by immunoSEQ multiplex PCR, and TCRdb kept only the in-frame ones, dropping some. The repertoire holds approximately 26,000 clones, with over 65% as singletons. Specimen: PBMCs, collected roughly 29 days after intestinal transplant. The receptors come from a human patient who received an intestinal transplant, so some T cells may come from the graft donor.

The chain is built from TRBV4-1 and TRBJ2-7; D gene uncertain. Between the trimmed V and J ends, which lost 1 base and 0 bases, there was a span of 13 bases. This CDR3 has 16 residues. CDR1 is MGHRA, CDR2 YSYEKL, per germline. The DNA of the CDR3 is TGCGCCAGCAGCCAAGGCCCACAGAGGCCCTCCTACGAGCAGTACTTC. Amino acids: CASSQGPQRPSYEQYF.

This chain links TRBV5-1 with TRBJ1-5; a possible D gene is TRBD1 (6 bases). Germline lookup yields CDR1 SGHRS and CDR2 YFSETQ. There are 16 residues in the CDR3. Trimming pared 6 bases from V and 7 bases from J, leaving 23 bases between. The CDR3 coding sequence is TGCGCCAGCACCCCGGGGGTGGGGGCGTCGTCCCAGCCCCAGCATTTT. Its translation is CASTPGVGASSQPQHF.

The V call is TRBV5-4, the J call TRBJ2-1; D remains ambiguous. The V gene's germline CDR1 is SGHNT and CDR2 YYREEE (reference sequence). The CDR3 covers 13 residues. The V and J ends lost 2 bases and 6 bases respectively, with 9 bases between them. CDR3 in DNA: TGTGCCAGCAGCTTATGGGTGGGCAATGAGCAGTTCTTC. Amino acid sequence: CASSLWVGNEQFF.

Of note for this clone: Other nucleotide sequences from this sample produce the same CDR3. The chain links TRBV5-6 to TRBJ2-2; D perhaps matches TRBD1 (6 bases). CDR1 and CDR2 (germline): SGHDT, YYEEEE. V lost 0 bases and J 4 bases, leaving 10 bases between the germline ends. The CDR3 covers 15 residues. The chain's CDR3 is CASSLERGFTGELFF. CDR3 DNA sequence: TGTGCCAGCAGCTTGGAAAGGGGGTTCACCGGGGAGCTGTTTTTT. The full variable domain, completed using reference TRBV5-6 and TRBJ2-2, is DAGVTQSPTHLIKTRGQQVTLRCSPKSGHDTVSWYQQALGQGPQFIFQYYEEEERQRGNFPDRFSGHQFPNYSSELNVNALLLGDSALYLCASSLERGFTGELFFGEGSRLTVL.

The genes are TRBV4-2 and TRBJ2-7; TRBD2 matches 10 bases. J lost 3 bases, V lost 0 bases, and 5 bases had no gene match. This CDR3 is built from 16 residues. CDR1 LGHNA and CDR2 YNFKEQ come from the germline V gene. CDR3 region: CASSQDGASGGYEQYF. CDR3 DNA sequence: TGTGCCAGCAGCCAAGATGGGGCTAGCGGGGGCTACGAGCAGTACTTC.

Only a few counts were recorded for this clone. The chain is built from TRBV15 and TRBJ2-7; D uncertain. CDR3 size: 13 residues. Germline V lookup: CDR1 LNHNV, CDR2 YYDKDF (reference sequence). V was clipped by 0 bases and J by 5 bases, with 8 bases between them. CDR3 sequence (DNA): TGTGCCACCAGCAGAGATCCCCAGGACGAGCAGTACTTC. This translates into CATSRDPQDEQYF.

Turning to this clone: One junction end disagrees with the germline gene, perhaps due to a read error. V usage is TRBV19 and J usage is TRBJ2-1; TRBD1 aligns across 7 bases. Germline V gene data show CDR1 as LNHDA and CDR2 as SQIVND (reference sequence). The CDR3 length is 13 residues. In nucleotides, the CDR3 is TGTGCCGGTAGTACAACCGACAGGGATGAGCAGTTCTTC. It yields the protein CAGSTTDRDEQFF.

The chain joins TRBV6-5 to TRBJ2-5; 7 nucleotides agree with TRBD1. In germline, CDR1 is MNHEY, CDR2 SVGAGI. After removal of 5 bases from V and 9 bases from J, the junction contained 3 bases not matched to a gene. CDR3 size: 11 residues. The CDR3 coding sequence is TGTGCCAGCAGTCACCAGGGGGCCCAGTACTTC. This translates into CASSHQGAQYF.

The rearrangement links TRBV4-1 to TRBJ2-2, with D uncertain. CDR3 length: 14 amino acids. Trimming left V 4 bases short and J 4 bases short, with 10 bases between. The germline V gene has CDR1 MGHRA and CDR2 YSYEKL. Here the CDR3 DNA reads TGCGCCAGCAGCCGGTTAGCCCTCACCGGGGAGCTGTTTTTT. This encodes CASSRLALTGELFF.

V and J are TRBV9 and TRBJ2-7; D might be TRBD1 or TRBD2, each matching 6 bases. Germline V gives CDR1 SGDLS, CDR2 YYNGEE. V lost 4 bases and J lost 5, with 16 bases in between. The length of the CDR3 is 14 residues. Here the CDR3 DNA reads TGTGCCAGCAGCTTGAGCGGAGGGACAAACGAGCAGTACTTC. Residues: CASSLSGGTNEQYF.

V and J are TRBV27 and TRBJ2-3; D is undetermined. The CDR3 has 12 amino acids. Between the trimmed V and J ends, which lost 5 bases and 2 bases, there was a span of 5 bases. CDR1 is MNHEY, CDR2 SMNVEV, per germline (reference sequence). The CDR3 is CASSPDTDTQYF. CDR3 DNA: TGTGCCAGCAGTCCCGACACAGATACGCAGTATTTT.